The 16 T cell receptor beta chains in this list originate from one sample, sequenced in a study of blood T cell repertoires in COVID-19. Using immunoSEQ multiplex PCR, the repertoire was profiled, and TCRdb retains in-frame clones only, with some absent. Altogether hundreds of thousands of clones are present, about four fifths being singletons, with the ten largest covering roughly 2.7%. The sequenced sample was peripheral blood. The receptor source for this set is a woman in her thirties or forties with active or convalescent COVID-19.

The chain links TRBV2 to TRBJ2-1; tentatively, D is TRBD2 (6 bases). The V gene's germline CDR1 is SNHLY and CDR2 FYNNEI. With 10 bases removed from V and 2 bases from J, the gap between germline ends came to 12 bases. The length of the CDR3 is 13 residues. For the CDR3, the DNA is TGTGCCACCCGGAGGGCCGCCTACAATGAGCAGTTCTTC. It translates to CATRRAAYNEQFF. The variable domain in full, completed from reference TRBV2 and TRBJ2-1, reads EPEVTQTPSHQVTQMGQEVILRCVPISNHLYFYWYRQILGQKVEFLVSFYNNEISEKSEIFDDQFSVERPDGSNFTLKIRSTKLEDSAMYFCATRRAAYNEQFFGPGTRLTVL.

The V and J genes are TRBV2 and TRBJ2-7; the D is unclear. There are 12 residues in the CDR3. Germline-derived CDR1 and CDR2 are SNHLY and FYNNEI. Trimming cost V 1 base and J 8 bases, with 9 bases left between them. CDR3 coding DNA: TGTGCCAGCAGTGAAGTCCCAGAACAGCAGTACTTC. Translating it yields CASSEVPEQQYF.

The V gene is TRBV11-1, the J gene TRBJ2-3; the match to TRBD1 covers 7 bases. Per the germline V gene, CDR1 is SGHAT and CDR2 is FQDESV (reference sequence). The CDR3 has 14 amino acids. V shed 3 bases and J 2 bases; nucleotides not matched to a gene: 2. For the CDR3, the DNA is TGTGCCAGCAGCTTGGACAGGTACACAGATACGCAGTATTTT. Its protein is CASSLDRYTDTQYF.

This clone was seen only once. The rearrangement links TRBV5-6 to TRBJ1-1; D ambiguous. The CDR3 sequence is 12 residues long. CDR1 is SGHDT, CDR2 YYEEEE, per germline. The V gene lost 0 bases and the J gene lost 7 bases, with 7 bases spanning the gap. The CDR3 sequence is CASSLDSSEAFF. The CDR3 nucleotides are TGTGCCAGCAGCTTGGATTCCAGTGAAGCTTTCTTT.

The genes are TRBV3-1 (or the pseudogene TRBV3-2) and TRBJ1-1; 12 positions agree with TRBD1. Germline CDR1 and CDR2: LGHDT and YNNKEL (reference sequence). This CDR3 comprises 15 residues. V lost 4 bases to trimming and J lost 4 bases; unmatched junction nucleotides: 4. The CDR3 bases are TGTGCCAGCAGCCGGGGACAGGGGGCACGCACTGAAGCTTTCTTT. This gives the protein CASSRGQGARTEAFF.

The rearrangement joins TRBV2 to TRBJ1-2, with D perhaps TRBD1 (6 bases). With 2 bases removed from V and 4 bases from J, the gap between germline ends came to 8 bases. The CDR3 runs 13 residues. Germline lookup yields CDR1 SNHLY and CDR2 FYNNEI. The CDR3 loop reads CASSEPRGYGYTF. CDR3 bases: TGTGCCAGCAGTGAACCCAGGGGCTATGGCTACACCTTC. The full variable domain, with the rest looked up from reference TRBV2 and TRBJ1-2, is EPEVTQTPSHQVTQMGQEVILRCVPISNHLYFYWYRQILGQKVEFLVSFYNNEISEKSEIFDDQFSVERPDGSNFTLKIRSTKLEDSAMYFCASSEPRGYGYTFGSGTRLTVV.

The chain combines TRBV2 with TRBJ1-5; 7 bases agree with TRBD1. CDR1 SNHLY and CDR2 FYNNEI come from the germline V gene. CDR3 length: 15 amino acids. Trimming cost V 7 bases and J 6 bases; bases outside gene matches: 12. CDR3 DNA: TGTGCCAGCAAGGGTTTAGACAGGGATATTCAGCCCCAGCATTTT. This encodes CASKGLDRDIQPQHF.

The chain combines TRBV12-3 or TRBV12-4 with TRBJ1-2; D may be TRBD1 (5 bases). The CDR3 has 13 amino acids. V lost 8 bases to trimming and J lost 7 bases, with 17 bases between them. CDR3 in amino acids: CASGRGAGGGYTF. CDR3 nucleotide sequence: TGTGCCAGCGGGAGGGGCGCCGGCGGTGGCTACACCTTC.

A few counts support this clone. Other DNA sequences in the same sample also yield this CDR3. V usage is TRBV9 and J usage is TRBJ1-6; the match to TRBD1 covers 8 bases. Trimming cost V 4 bases and J 8 bases; bases outside gene matches: 8. CDR1 is SGDLS and CDR2 is YYNGEE in the germline V gene. The CDR3 consists of 15 residues. The CDR3: CASSLRQGQDSPLHF. CDR3 DNA sequence: TGTGCCAGCAGCCTTAGACAGGGGCAAGATTCACCCCTCCACTTT.

This chain connects TRBV30 to TRBJ1-2; tentative D call: TRBD1 (6 bases). CDR1 and CDR2 (germline): GTSNPN, SVGIG (reference sequence). The V and J ends lost 5 bases and 6 bases respectively, with 22 bases between them. The CDR3 runs to 15 residues. CDR3 amino acids: CAWGGLTGIPDGYTF. The CDR3 DNA is TGTGCCTGGGGGGGGCTAACAGGGATTCCTGATGGCTACACCTTC.

The V call is TRBV28, the J call TRBJ1-2; D possibly corresponds to TRBD1 (5 bases). The CDR3 length is 15 residues. Trimming removed 5 bases from V and 6 bases from J, with 19 bases in between. Germline V gene data show CDR1 as MDHEN and CDR2 as SYDVKM. The CDR3 DNA reads as TGTGCCAGCAGTCGGAGTGGGGGGTTGAACGATGGCTACACCTTC. Translating gives CASSRSGGLNDGYTF.

The genes are TRBV5-1 and TRBJ1-2; 8 nucleotides align to TRBD1. The CDR3 spans 14 residues. The germline V gene encodes CDR1 SGHRS and CDR2 YFSETQ. V dropped 2 bases and J dropped 5; count of bases not matched to a gene: 5. The CDR3 DNA sequence: TGCGCCAGCAGCTTAGTAGGACAGGGATATGGCTACACCTTC. Protein product: CASSLVGQGYGYTF.

The chain is built from TRBV6-5 and TRBJ1-2; 10 bases match TRBD1. The CDR3 sequence is 14 residues long. With V trimmed by 6 bases and J by 4 bases, 5 bases remained unmatched. In germline, CDR1 is MNHEY, CDR2 SVGAGI. CDR3 sequence: CASSTGQGFYGYTF. CDR3 in DNA: TGTGCCAGCAGCACGGGACAGGGGTTCTATGGCTACACCTTC.

V is TRBV18 and J is TRBJ2-7; 9 positions match TRBD2. This CDR3 is built from 16 residues. V shed 6 bases, J shed 3 bases, and the junction held 12 bases outside the gene matches. Germline V gene sequence: CDR1 KGHSH, CDR2 LQKENI. The CDR3 DNA reads TGTGCCAGCTCGGCCGGGATTAGCGGGAGAAACTACGAGCAGTACTTC. Its translation is CASSAGISGRNYEQYF.

V usage is TRBV4-1 and J usage is TRBJ1-1; tentatively, D is TRBD1 (6 bases). V was cut by 6 bases and J by 0 bases, with 14 bases left in between. This CDR3 has 15 residues. Germline V CDR1 and CDR2: MGHRA, YSYEKL. The CDR3 sequence is CASRIMTGVNTEAFF. The CDR3 coding sequence is TGCGCCAGCAGGATAATGACAGGAGTGAACACTGAAGCTTTCTTT.

Ten or more counts support this clone. This chain uses TRBV27 with TRBJ2-7, with D perhaps TRBD1 (6 bases). V was pared by 6 bases and J by 0 bases, with 6 bases between. This CDR3 is 12 amino acids long. Germline V CDR1 and CDR2: MNHEY, SMNVEV (reference sequence). The CDR3 reads CASRQGSYEQYF. CDR3 nucleotide sequence: TGTGCCAGCAGACAGGGCTCCTACGAGCAGTACTTC.